This passage covers 23 T cell receptor beta chains from one sample sequenced in a study of blood T cell repertoires in COVID-19. Here immunoSEQ multiplex PCR was the method, and the copy in TCRdb shows in-frame clones only, minus some. Of some 100,000 clones in the sample, just under 80% were seen once. Material for sequencing was peripheral blood. All receptors derive from a woman aged 70-85 years with acute or convalescent COVID-19.

This clone has only one observation. The chain combines TRBV6-4 with TRBJ2-7; no clear D gene. CDR1 MRHNA and CDR2 SNTAGT come from the germline V gene. V gave up 4 bases and J gave up 6 bases, with 13 bases separating them. The CDR3 covers 13 residues. The CDR3 reads CASSALVESEQYF. Here the CDR3 DNA reads TGTGCCAGCAGTGCCCTAGTAGAATCCGAGCAGTACTTC.

This clone appeared once. This chain uses TRBV9 with TRBJ2-3; D might be TRBD2 (7 bases). This CDR3 contains 13 residues. The V gene lost 5 bases and the J gene lost 6 bases, with 13 bases spanning the gap. Per germline, CDR1 SGDLS and CDR2 YYNGEE. CDR3 loop: CASRGGLKDTQYF. DNA for the CDR3: TGTGCCAGCAGGGGGGGGCTAAAGGATACGCAGTATTTT.

The CDR3: CASSRGQLSNYGYTF. CDR3 bases: TGTGCCAGCAGTCGAGGGCAGCTGTCTAACTATGGCTACACCTTC. The chain links TRBV2 to TRBJ1-2; D call uncertain. V lost 5 bases, J lost 0 bases, and 13 bases lay in between. This CDR3 region has 15 residues. CDR1 is SNHLY, CDR2 FYNNEI, per germline.

This chain connects TRBV27 to TRBJ1-1; D ambiguous. The CDR3 spans 14 residues. V lost 8 bases and J 6 bases, leaving 19 bases between the germline ends. Germline assignment: CDR1 MNHEY and CDR2 SMNVEV (reference sequence). The CDR3 here is CASLSAGRRSEAFF. CDR3 nucleotides: TGTGCCAGCCTATCCGCGGGTCGGCGGTCTGAAGCTTTCTTT.

This clone occurred a few times. This chain joins TRBV27 and TRBJ2-7; D gene uncertain. The CDR3 extends over 11 amino acids. V was clipped by 4 bases and J by 2 bases, with 3 bases between them. CDR1 MNHEY and CDR2 SMNVEV come from the germline V gene (reference sequence). CDR3 nucleotide sequence: TGTGCCAGCAGTTCAACCTACGAGCAGTACTTC. Translated, it gives CASSSTYEQYF.

The CDR3 protein is CASSRGASYQPQHF. DNA for the CDR3: TGTGCCAGCAGCCGCGGGGCTTCCTATCAGCCCCAGCATTTT. The rearrangement links TRBV3-1 (or the pseudogene TRBV3-2) to TRBJ1-5, with a possible D match to TRBD1 (5 bases). Germline V gives CDR1 LGHDT, CDR2 YNNKEL (reference sequence). V was shortened by 4 bases and J by 5 bases, with 12 bases between the two germline ends. This CDR3 region has 14 residues.

The J gene is TRBJ1-1, the V gene TRBV7-9; TRBD1 matches 10 bases. Germline CDR1 reads SEHNR; CDR2 reads FQNEAQ (reference sequence). V shed 0 bases and J 4 bases; nucleotides not matched to a gene: 2. This CDR3 region has 15 residues. CDR3 sequence: CASSLARDRGTEAFF. CDR3 nucleotide sequence: TGTGCCAGCAGCTTAGCTCGGGACAGGGGCACTGAAGCTTTCTTT. Looking up the rest from reference TRBV7-9 and TRBJ1-1 gives the full variable domain: DTGVSQNPRHKITKRGQNVTFRCDPISEHNRLYWYRQTLGQGPEFLTYFQNEAQLEKSRLLSDRFSAERPKGSFSTLEIQRTEQGDSAMYLCASSLARDRGTEAFFGQGTRLTVV.

This chain connects TRBV27 to TRBJ1-2, with a possible D match to TRBD1 (6 bases). Germline V gene data show CDR1 as MNHEY and CDR2 as SMNVEV (reference sequence). The CDR3 has 15 residues. Trimming took 2 bases from V and 4 from J, leaving 14 bases between them. CDR3 coding DNA: TGTGCCAGCAGTTTAGGGGGCAGGGGCGCCTATGGCTACACCTTC. Translation: CASSLGGRGAYGYTF.

This clone appeared once. This chain uses TRBV4-1 with TRBJ1-4; 7 bases fit TRBD1. This CDR3 is 16 amino acids long. CDR1 and CDR2 (germline): MGHRA, YSYEKL. J gave up 8 bases and V 0 bases, and 9 bases lay outside the gene matches. This chain's CDR3 is CASSQEGGSMSEKLFF. The CDR3 DNA reads as TGCGCCAGCAGCCAAGAAGGGGGCTCGATGTCGGAAAAACTGTTTTTT.

The chain has TRBV5-5 and TRBJ1-5; TRBD1 is a possible D gene (5 bases). In germline, CDR1 is SGHKS, CDR2 YYEKEE (reference sequence). Trimming removed 0 bases from V and 4 bases from J, with 8 bases in between. The CDR3 consists of 14 residues. The CDR3 protein is CASSLGQTNQPQHF. The DNA of the CDR3 is TGTGCCAGCAGCTTGGGACAGACAAATCAGCCCCAGCATTTT.

This chain connects TRBV6-6 to TRBJ1-2; 8 bases align to TRBD1. Germline loops: CDR1 MNHNY, CDR2 SVGAGI (reference sequence). The CDR3 is 14 amino acids. V trimming: 6 bases; J trimming: 7 bases; junction bases outside the gene matches: 10. CDR3 nucleotide sequence: TGTGCCAGCAGCGGGGCCGGACAGGGTATTGGCTACACCTTC. Translating gives CASSGAGQGIGYTF.

V is TRBV11-3 and J is TRBJ1-1; D is possibly TRBD1 (5 bases). This CDR3 spans 15 amino acids. Between the trimmed V and J ends, which lost 3 bases and 1 base, there was a span of 12 bases. From germline, CDR1 is SGHNT and CDR2 YENEEA. CDR3 coding DNA: TGTGCCAGCAGCTTCTCCGGACAATCGAACACTGAAGCTTTCTTT. Translating gives CASSFSGQSNTEAFF.

The chain has TRBV6-6 and TRBJ2-6; D is ambiguous. This CDR3 has 14 residues. CDR1 and CDR2 (germline): MNHNY, SVGAGI (reference sequence). Trimming removed 6 bases at V and 3 bases at J, with 9 bases between. CDR3 loop: CASSREVGANVLTF. The CDR3 bases are TGTGCCAGCAGCCGAGAGGTTGGGGCCAACGTCCTGACTTTC.

The V call is TRBV12-3 or TRBV12-4, the J call TRBJ1-5; D is uncertain. Trimming removed 6 bases at V and 6 bases at J, with 12 bases between. This CDR3 contains 13 residues. CDR3 residues: CASRSDTRQPQHF. CDR3 DNA: TGTGCCAGCAGGTCAGACACGCGTCAGCCCCAGCATTTT.

This clone was observed a single time. J is TRBJ1-5 and V is TRBV7-8, with a weak D call TRBD1 (6 bases). Germline V gene data show CDR1 as SGHVS and CDR2 as FQNEAQ. V lost 4 bases, J lost 3 bases, and 10 bases lay in between. The CDR3 has 14 amino acids. The CDR3 spells CASSYGQINQPQHF. CDR3 DNA: TGTGCCAGCAGCTACGGACAGATCAATCAGCCCCAGCATTTT.

The V and J genes are TRBV6-2 or TRBV6-3 and TRBJ1-1, with 7 bases that match TRBD1. Germline loops: CDR1 MNHEY, CDR2 SVGEGT. The CDR3 loop spans 15 amino acids. The J segment lost 2 bases and the V segment lost 5 bases, leaving 8 bases of the junction unmatched. The CDR3 spells CASSRIGGDNTEAFF. Written as DNA, the CDR3 is TGTGCCAGCAGTAGGATAGGGGGCGACAACACTGAAGCTTTCTTT.

This chain links TRBV6-6 with TRBJ1-4; no clear D gene. V was trimmed by 0 bases and J by 8 bases, leaving 10 bases between them. From germline, CDR1 is MNHNY and CDR2 SVGAGI (reference sequence). This CDR3 comprises 14 residues. The CDR3 is CASSYSEGLEKLFF. CDR3 bases: TGTGCCAGCAGTTACTCAGAGGGATTGGAAAAACTGTTTTTT.

The J gene is TRBJ1-1, the V gene TRBV12-3 or TRBV12-4, with TRBD1 matching 7 bases. This CDR3 is 13 amino acids long. Trimming removed 5 bases from V and 7 bases from J; junction bases left unmatched: 7. The CDR3 protein is CASSPPGQLEAFF. The CDR3 coding sequence is TGTGCCAGCAGTCCCCCGGGACAGCTTGAAGCTTTCTTT.

The chain joins TRBV11-2 to TRBJ2-3, with 7 bases lining up with TRBD2. Per germline, CDR1 SGHAT and CDR2 FQNNGV. This CDR3 spans 17 amino acids. V lost 6 bases, J lost 4 bases, and 16 bases stayed unmatched. CDR3 bases: TGTGCCAGCAGACCGGGGGGTGGTAGCGGAGGCTCAGATACGCAGTATTTT. As protein: CASRPGGGSGGSDTQYF. Variable domain in full (rest from reference TRBV11-2 and TRBJ2-3): EAGVAQSPRYKIIEKRQSVAFWCNPISGHATLYWYQQILGQGPKLLIQFQNNGVVDDSQLPKDRFSAERLKGVDSTLKIQPAKLEDSAVYLCASRPGGGSGGSDTQYFGPGTRLTVL.

This chain joins TRBV7-8 and TRBJ1-2; 7 bases line up with TRBD1. CDR1 is SGHVS and CDR2 is FQNEAQ in the germline V gene. The CDR3 extends over 14 amino acids. The junction had 8 bases not matched to a gene; V was cut back by 1 base and J by 9 bases. This CDR3 reads CASSLDWDSQRYTF. The CDR3 nucleotides read TGTGCCAGCAGCTTAGACTGGGACAGCCAACGCTACACCTTC.

The rearrangement links TRBV29-1 to TRBJ1-6; the D gene is possibly TRBD1 (5 bases). Germline values: CDR1 SQVTM, CDR2 ANQGSEA. Trimming cost V 6 bases and J 7 bases, with 13 bases left between them. CDR3 length: 13 amino acids. The CDR3 region has the DNA TGCAGCGTCTCGACAGAGAAGAATTCACCCCTCCACTTT. The encoded protein is CSVSTEKNSPLHF.

This chain connects TRBV6-5 to TRBJ2-7; the match to TRBD2 covers 10 bases. The CDR3 runs 15 residues. After removal of 6 bases from V and 2 bases from J, the junction contained 7 bases not matched to a gene. The germline V gene has CDR1 MNHEY and CDR2 SVGAGI. The CDR3 region is CASRPSGLAAYEQYF. CDR3 nucleotides: TGTGCCAGCAGACCCTCCGGACTAGCGGCCTACGAGCAGTACTTC.

The genes are TRBV2 and TRBJ1-5; 10 bases map to TRBD1. The V segment lost 5 bases and the J segment 4 bases; nucleotides outside the gene matches: 2. Germline V lookup: CDR1 SNHLY, CDR2 FYNNEI. The length of the CDR3 is 14 residues. CDR3 nucleotide sequence: TGTGCCAGCAGTTCGGACAGGGGGAATCAGCCCCAGCATTTT. Amino acid sequence: CASSSDRGNQPQHF.